This T cell receptor beta chain appears in the sequencing data of a study of blood T cells in healthy people across ages. Regarding the study as a whole: PBMCs left unsorted prevented a conclusive naive versus antigen-experienced comparison. Both higher diversity and more naive CD4+ cells marked long-lived donors when set against aged donors.

In germline, CDR1 is SGHRS, CDR2 YFSETQ. The CDR3 has 16 residues. On this clonotype itself: Its antigen is not identified.

The second PCR ran roughly 7 to 12 cycles with a sample-barcoded 5' primer and J-beta primers. A template-switch adaptor with 12 random nucleotides tagged each cDNA molecule. In TCRdb, the 5' RACE reads were re-called with MiXCR into one record per CDR3 protein. The table lists some 1.1 million distinct CDR3 sequences, roughly two fifths of them singletons. Every sample yielded at least 6.5 million isolated PBMCs. This chain connects TRBV5-1 to TRBJ2-7; TRBD1 agrees at 8 bases. The closer fit of TRBJ2-5 to the DNA end suggests the J call may be wrong. The TCR originated in a man aged 18 to 29 in good health. Sequenced sample: blood. The CDR3 nucleotides are TGCGCCAGCAGCTTAAGACAGGGGAATATGGGAGAGACCCAGTACTTC. Translated: CASSLRQGNMGETQYF.